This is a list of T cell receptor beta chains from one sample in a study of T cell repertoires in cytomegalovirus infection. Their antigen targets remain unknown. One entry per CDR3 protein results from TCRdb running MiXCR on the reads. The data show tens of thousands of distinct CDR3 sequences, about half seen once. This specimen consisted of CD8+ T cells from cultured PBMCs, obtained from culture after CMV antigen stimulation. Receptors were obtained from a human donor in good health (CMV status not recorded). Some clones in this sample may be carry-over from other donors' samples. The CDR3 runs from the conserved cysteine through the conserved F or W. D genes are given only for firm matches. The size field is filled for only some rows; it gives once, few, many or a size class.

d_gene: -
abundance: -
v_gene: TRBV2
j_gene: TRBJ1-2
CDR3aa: CASSDDLEIYGYTF
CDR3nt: TGTGCCAGCAGTGACGATCTAGAAATCTATGGCTACACCTTC

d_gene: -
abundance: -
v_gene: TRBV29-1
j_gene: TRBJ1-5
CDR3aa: CSVGLSGVQPQHF
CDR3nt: TGCAGCGTTGGACTCTCGGGGGTTCAGCCCCAGCATTTT

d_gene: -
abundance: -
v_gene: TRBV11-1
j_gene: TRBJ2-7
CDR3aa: CASSHVEGRMEQYF
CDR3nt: TGTGCCAGCAGCCACGTGGAGGGGAGGATGGAGCAGTACTTC

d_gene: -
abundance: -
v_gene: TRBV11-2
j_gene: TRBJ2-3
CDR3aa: CASSGPAADTQYF
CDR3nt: TGTGCCAGCAGCGGCCCGGCGGCAGATACGCAGTATTTT

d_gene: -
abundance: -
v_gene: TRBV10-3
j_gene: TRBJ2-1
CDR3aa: CAISEPDRAQNEQFF
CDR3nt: TGTGCCATCAGTGAGCCGGACCGGGCTCAGAATGAGCAGTTCTTC

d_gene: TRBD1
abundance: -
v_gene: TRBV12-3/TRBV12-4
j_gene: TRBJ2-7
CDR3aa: CASSPRTGGGFEQYF
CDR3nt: TGTGCCAGCAGCCCTCGGACAGGGGGCGGGTTCGAGCAGTACTTC

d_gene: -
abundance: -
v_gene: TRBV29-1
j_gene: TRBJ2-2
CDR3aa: CSVDVGGSTGELFF
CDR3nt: TGCAGCGTTGACGTGGGGGGCTCAACCGGGGAGCTGTTTTTT

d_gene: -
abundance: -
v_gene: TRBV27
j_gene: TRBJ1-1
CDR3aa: CASREGLMNTEAFF
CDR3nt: TGTGCCAGCAGGGAGGGGTTGATGAACACTGAAGCTTTCTTT

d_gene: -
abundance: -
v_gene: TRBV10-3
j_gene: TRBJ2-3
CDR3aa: CAISESGPGTDTQYF
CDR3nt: TGTGCCATCAGTGAGTCAGGGCCAGGCACAGATACGCAGTATTTT

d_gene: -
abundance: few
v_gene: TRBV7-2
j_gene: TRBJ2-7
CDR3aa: CASSLYVHEQYF
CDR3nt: TGTGCCAGCAGCTTATACGTACACGAGCAGTACTTC

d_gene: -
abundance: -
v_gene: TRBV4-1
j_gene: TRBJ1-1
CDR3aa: CASSLLGATGNTEAFF
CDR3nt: TGTGCCAGCAGCCTGCTAGGAGCTACAGGGAACACTGAAGCTTTCTTT

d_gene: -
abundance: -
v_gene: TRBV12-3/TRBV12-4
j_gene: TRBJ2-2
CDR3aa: CAKGYSTGELFF
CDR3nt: TGTGCCAAGGGGTATTCCACCGGGGAGCTGTTTTTT

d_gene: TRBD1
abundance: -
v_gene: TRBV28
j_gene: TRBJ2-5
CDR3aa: CASSHPSGDRGKETQYF
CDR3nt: TGTGCCAGCAGTCACCCCTCCGGTGACAGGGGGAAAGAGACCCAGTACTTC

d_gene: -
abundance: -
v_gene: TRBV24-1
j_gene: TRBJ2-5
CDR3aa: CATSGGEVWETQYF
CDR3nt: TGTGCCACCAGTGGGGGAGAGGTCTGGGAGACCCAGTACTTC

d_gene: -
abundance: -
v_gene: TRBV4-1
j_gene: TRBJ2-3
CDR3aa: CASSLSGLGERTDTQYF
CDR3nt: TGCGCCAGCAGCCTCTCGGGTTTAGGGGAACGCACAGATACGCAGTATTTT

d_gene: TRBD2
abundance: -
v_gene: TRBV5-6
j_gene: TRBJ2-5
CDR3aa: CASSLAHGAGGGETQYF
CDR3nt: TGTGCCAGCAGCTTGGCCCATGGAGCGGGAGGCGGGGAGACCCAGTACTTC

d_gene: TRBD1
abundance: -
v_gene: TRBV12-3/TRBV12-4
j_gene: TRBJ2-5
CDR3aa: CASSAGTGDQETQYF
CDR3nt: TGTGCCAGCAGTGCCGGGACAGGGGACCAAGAGACCCAGTACTTC

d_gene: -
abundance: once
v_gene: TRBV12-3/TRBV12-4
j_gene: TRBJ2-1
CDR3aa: CASSPLYNEQFF
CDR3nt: TGTGCCAGCAGTCCCTTATACAATGAGCAGTTCTTC

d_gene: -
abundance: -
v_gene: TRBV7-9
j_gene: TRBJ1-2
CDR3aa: CASSLVNRNHYGYTF
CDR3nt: TGTGCCAGCAGCTTGGTGAACAGGAACCACTATGGCTACACCTTC

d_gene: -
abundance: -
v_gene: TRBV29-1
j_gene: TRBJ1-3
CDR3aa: CSVWTDTIYF
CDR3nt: TGCAGCGTGTGGACAGACACCATATATTTT

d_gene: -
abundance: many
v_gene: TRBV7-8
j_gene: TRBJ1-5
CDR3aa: CASSSSTEGSNQPQHF
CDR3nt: TGTGCCAGCAGCTCTTCAACAGAGGGTAGCAATCAGCCCCAGCATTTT

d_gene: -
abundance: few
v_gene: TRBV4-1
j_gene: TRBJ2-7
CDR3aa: CASSQENGNEQYF
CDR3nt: TGCGCCAGCAGCCAAGAAAACGGGAACGAGCAGTACTTC

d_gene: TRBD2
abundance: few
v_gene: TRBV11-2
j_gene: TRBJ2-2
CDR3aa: CASSLGALTGGTGELFF
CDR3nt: TGTGCCAGCAGCTTAGGCGCCCTAACGGGAGGCACCGGGGAGCTGTTTTTT

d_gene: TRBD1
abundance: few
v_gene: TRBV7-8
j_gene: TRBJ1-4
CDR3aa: CASSLHPTGTGSEKLFF
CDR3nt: TGTGCCAGCAGCCTACACCCCACCGGGACAGGGAGCGAAAAACTGTTTTTT

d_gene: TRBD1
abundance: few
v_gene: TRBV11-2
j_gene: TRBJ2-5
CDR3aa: CASTWTGGVETQYF
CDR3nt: TGTGCCAGCACATGGACAGGGGGAGTAGAGACCCAGTACTTC

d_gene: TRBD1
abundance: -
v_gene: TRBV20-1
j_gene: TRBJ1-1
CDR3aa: CSAIVPQGMNTEAFF
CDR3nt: TGCAGTGCCATCGTACCACAGGGGATGAACACTGAAGCTTTCTTT

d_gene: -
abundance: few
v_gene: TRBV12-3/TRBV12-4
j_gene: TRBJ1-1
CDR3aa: CASSTAGDDTEAFF
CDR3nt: TGTGCCAGCAGCACTGCGGGGGACGACACTGAAGCTTTCTTT

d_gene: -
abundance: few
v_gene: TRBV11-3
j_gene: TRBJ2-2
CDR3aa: CASSWKGDTGELFF
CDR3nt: TGTGCCAGCAGCTGGAAGGGGGACACCGGGGAGCTGTTTTTT

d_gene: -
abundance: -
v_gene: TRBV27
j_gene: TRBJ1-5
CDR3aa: CASSFRGGKVGQPQHF
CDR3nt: TGTGCCAGCAGTTTTCGGGGGGGGAAGGTAGGTCAGCCCCAGCATTTT

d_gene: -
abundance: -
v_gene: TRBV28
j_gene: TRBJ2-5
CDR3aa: CASSPQGGETQYF
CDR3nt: TGTGCCAGCAGTCCCCAGGGTGGCGAGACCCAGTACTTC

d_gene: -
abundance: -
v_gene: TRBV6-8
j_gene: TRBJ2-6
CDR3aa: CASSYSAPGANVLTF
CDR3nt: TGTGCCAGCAGTTACAGCGCACCTGGGGCCAACGTCCTGACTTTC

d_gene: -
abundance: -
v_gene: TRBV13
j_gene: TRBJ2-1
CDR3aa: CASSERDEQFF
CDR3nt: TGTGCCAGCAGCGAAAGGGATGAGCAGTTCTTC

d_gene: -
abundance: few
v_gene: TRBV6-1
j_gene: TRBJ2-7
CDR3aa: CASPRIEDSYEQYF
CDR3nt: TGTGCCAGCCCTAGGATTGAGGACTCCTACGAGCAGTACTTC

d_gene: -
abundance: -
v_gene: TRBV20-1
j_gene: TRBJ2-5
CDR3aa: CSARDSAHQSKKTQYF
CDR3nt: TGCAGTGCTAGAGATTCGGCCCACCAAAGCAAGAAGACCCAGTACTTC

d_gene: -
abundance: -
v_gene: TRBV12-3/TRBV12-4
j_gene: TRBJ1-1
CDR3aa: CASSLIRTEAFF
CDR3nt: TGTGCCAGCAGTTTAATAAGGACTGAAGCTTTCTTT

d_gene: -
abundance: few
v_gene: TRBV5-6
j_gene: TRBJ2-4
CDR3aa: CASSSDSMGSKNIQYF
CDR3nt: TGTGCCAGCAGCTCCGATTCGATGGGGAGCAAAAACATTCAGTACTTC

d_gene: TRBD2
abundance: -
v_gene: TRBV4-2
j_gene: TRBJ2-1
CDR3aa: CASSQGAGGPPNEQFF
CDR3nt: TGTGCCAGCAGCCAAGGAGCGGGAGGACCCCCCAATGAGCAGTTCTTC

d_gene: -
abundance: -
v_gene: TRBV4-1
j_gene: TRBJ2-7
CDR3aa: CASSPKGGLYEQYF
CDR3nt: TGCGCCAGCAGCCCCAAGGGGGGTCTCTACGAGCAGTACTTC

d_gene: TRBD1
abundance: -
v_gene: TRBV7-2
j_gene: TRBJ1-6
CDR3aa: CASSPRNRGSYNSPLHF
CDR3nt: TGTGCCAGCAGCCCCCGGAACAGGGGCTCCTATAATTCACCCCTCCACTTT

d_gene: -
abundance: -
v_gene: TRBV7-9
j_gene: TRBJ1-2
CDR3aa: CASRGRGAYSGYTF
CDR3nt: TGTGCCAGCCGGGGGAGGGGCGCGTATAGTGGCTACACCTTC

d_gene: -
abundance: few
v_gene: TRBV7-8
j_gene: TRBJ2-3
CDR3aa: CASSLFASDTQYF
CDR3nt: TGTGCCAGCAGCCTCTTTGCGTCAGATACGCAGTATTTT

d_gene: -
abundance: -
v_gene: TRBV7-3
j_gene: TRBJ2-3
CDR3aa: CASSAFPGTQMSTDTQYF
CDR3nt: TGTGCCAGCAGCGCCTTCCCGGGAACACAAATGAGCACAGATACGCAGTATTTT

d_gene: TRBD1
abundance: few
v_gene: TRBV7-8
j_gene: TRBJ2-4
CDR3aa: CASSLQGALAKNIQYF
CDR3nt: TGTGCCAGCAGCCTCCAGGGGGCTTTAGCCAAAAACATTCAGTACTTC

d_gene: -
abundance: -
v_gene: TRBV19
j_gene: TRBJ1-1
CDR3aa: CASSTHRGRNTEAFF
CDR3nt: TGTGCCAGTAGCACGCACCGGGGCCGGAACACTGAAGCTTTCTTT

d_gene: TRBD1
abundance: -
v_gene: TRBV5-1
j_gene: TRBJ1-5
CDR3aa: CASSSGGGNQPQHF
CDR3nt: TGCGCCAGCAGCTCAGGGGGTGGTAATCAGCCCCAGCATTTT